These T cell receptor beta chains were read from a single sample in a study of identical twins. TCRdb recomputed calls from the 5' RACE reads with MiXCR, one row per CDR3 protein. The data hold around 1.7 million distinct CDR3 sequences, with more than 30% observed a single time. The specimen was cord blood. Receptors originate from a newborn girl in good health. Both conserved end residues are part of each CDR3. The order of the fields is V gene, D gene, clone size, J gene, CDR3 DNA, CDR3 protein. A D gene is named only where the DNA matches it firmly. Only part of the rows carry a size: once, few, many, or a class if the clone is expanded.

V: TRBV9
D: TRBD2
size: .
J: TRBJ2-3
DNA: TGTGCCTTCTCAGGCGGGGGGGGCCTCTCGGTAGATACGCAGTATTTT
CDR3: CAFSGGGGLSVDTQYF

V: TRBV6-5
D: .
size: few
J: TRBJ2-3
DNA: TGTGCCAGCAGTTACTCTGGCCTAGGCCCCCCCACGCAGTATTTT
CDR3: CASSYSGLGPPTQYF

V: TRBV4-1
D: .
size: .
J: TRBJ2-4
DNA: TGCGCCAGCAGCCAGTCGACACCAGCCAAAAACATTCAGTACTTC
CDR3: CASSQSTPAKNIQYF

V: TRBV9
D: .
size: .
J: TRBJ2-7
DNA: TGTGCCAGCAGCGTAGAAGGGGGGTTCCCCTACGAGCAGTACTTC
CDR3: CASSVEGGFPYEQYF

V: TRBV7-7
D: .
size: .
J: TRBJ2-3
DNA: TGTGCCAGCAGCTTAGCGGCGCATACCTCAGATACGCAGTATTTT
CDR3: CASSLAAHTSDTQYF

V: TRBV10-3
D: TRBD2
size: few
J: TRBJ2-2
DNA: TGTGCCATCAGTGCGACTAGCCGTAACACCGGGGAGCTGTTTTTT
CDR3: CAISATSRNTGELFF

V: TRBV25-1
D: TRBD1
size: few
J: TRBJ1-6
DNA: TGTGCCAGCAGTGGACGGACAGGGAGCTCCTATAATTCACCCCTCCACTTT
CDR3: CASSGRTGSSYNSPLHF

V: TRBV2
D: .
size: .
J: TRBJ2-5
DNA: TGTGCCAGCAGTGACCACCGGCTAGCGAGTTTACAAGAGACCCAGTACTTC
CDR3: CASSDHRLASLQETQYF

V: TRBV6-1
D: TRBD2
size: once
J: TRBJ2-3
DNA: TGTGCCAGCAACAACCGGACGGGACTAGCGGACACAGATACGCAGTATTTT
CDR3: CASNNRTGLADTDTQYF

V: TRBV5-1
D: .
size: .
J: TRBJ2-3
DNA: TGCGCCAGCAGCTTTGGGCCCACCTCGGGAGATGCGCAGTATTTT
CDR3: CASSFGPTSGDAQYF

V: TRBV6-1
D: TRBD1
size: .
J: TRBJ1-5
DNA: TGTGCCAGCAGCCAGGGGGCATTGAATCAGCCCCAGCATTTT
CDR3: CASSQGALNQPQHF

V: TRBV12-3/TRBV12-4
D: .
size: many
J: TRBJ1-2
DNA: TGTGCCAGCAGTGACAGGCCCTATGGCTACACCTTC
CDR3: CASSDRPYGYTF

V: TRBV20-1
D: .
size: .
J: TRBJ2-6
DNA: TGCAGTGCTAGAAAGGAGGGTTCCGCTGGGGCCAACGTCCTGACTTTC
CDR3: CSARKEGSAGANVLTF

V: TRBV28
D: TRBD1
size: .
J: TRBJ2-1
DNA: TGTGCCAGCAGTCCCCACACCGGGACAGGGCTCGGATATGAGCAGTTCTTC
CDR3: CASSPHTGTGLGYEQFF

V: TRBV20-1
D: .
size: few
J: TRBJ2-4
DNA: TGCAGTGCTAGCGGGACCAAAAACATTCAGTACTTC
CDR3: CSASGTKNIQYF

V: TRBV7-8
D: .
size: .
J: TRBJ1-5
DNA: TGTGCCAGCAGCTTAGCACTCCTAGATCAGCCCCAGCATTTT
CDR3: CASSLALLDQPQHF

V: TRBV3-1
D: .
size: .
J: TRBJ2-7
DNA: TGTGCCAGCAGCCAAGATGCCCTAGCCCCGCAGTACTTC
CDR3: CASSQDALAPQYF

V: TRBV2
D: TRBD1
size: few
J: TRBJ2-7
DNA: TGTGCCAGCAACGACAGGGGGTCCTACGAGCAGTACTTC
CDR3: CASNDRGSYEQYF

V: TRBV20-1
D: .
size: few
J: TRBJ2-7
DNA: TGCAGTGCCCTTATAGCGGCCCCCTACGAGCAGTACTTC
CDR3: CSALIAAPYEQYF

V: TRBV5-1
D: .
size: few
J: TRBJ2-3
DNA: TGCGCCAGCAGCTTAAGGCGGTCAGGGGGCACAGATACGCAGTATTTT
CDR3: CASSLRRSGGTDTQYF

V: TRBV20-1
D: TRBD1
size: few
J: TRBJ2-7
DNA: TGCAGTGGAGGACAGGGGGCTGGCGAGCAGTACTTC
CDR3: CSGGQGAGEQYF

V: TRBV7-2
D: .
size: many
J: TRBJ2-3
DNA: TGTGCCAGCAGCTTAGGAAACGGATACACAGATACGCAGTATTTT
CDR3: CASSLGNGYTDTQYF

V: TRBV20-1
D: TRBD1
size: few
J: TRBJ1-4
DNA: TGCAGTGCTAGATTCCCGGGACAGGGGGCCGGAAAACTGTTTTTT
CDR3: CSARFPGQGAGKLFF

V: TRBV7-8
D: .
size: few
J: TRBJ2-7
DNA: TGTGCCAGCAGCTTCCAGTTCTACGAGCAGTACTTC
CDR3: CASSFQFYEQYF

V: TRBV5-1
D: TRBD2
size: few
J: TRBJ2-1
DNA: TGCGCCAGCAGTCGACTAGCGGGAGGAGATCCCTCCTACAATGAGCAGTTCTTC
CDR3: CASSRLAGGDPSYNEQFF

V: TRBV7-9
D: .
size: .
J: TRBJ1-4
DNA: TGTGCCAGCAGCCCAGCCGTAATCCAGGGGATCAAGGTGGCTAATGAAAAACTGTTTTTT
CDR3: CASSPAVIQGIKVANEKLFF

V: TRBV18
D: TRBD1
size: few
J: TRBJ1-2
DNA: TGTGCCAGCTCACCACCGGGACAGGCGATCTATGGCTACACCTTC
CDR3: CASSPPGQAIYGYTF

V: TRBV29-1
D: TRBD1
size: .
J: TRBJ1-2
DNA: TGCAGCGTAGCCGGGACAGGGGATGGCTACACCTTC
CDR3: CSVAGTGDGYTF

V: TRBV20-1
D: TRBD1
size: few
J: TRBJ1-5
DNA: TGCAGTGCTAGACGGACAGGGGTTGCTCAGCCCCAGCATTTT
CDR3: CSARRTGVAQPQHF

V: TRBV15
D: TRBD2
size: .
J: TRBJ2-3
DNA: TGTGCCTCCAGCAGAGATCCCTCCAGCGGGAACACAGATACGCAGTATTTT
CDR3: CASSRDPSSGNTDTQYF

V: TRBV5-1
D: TRBD1
size: .
J: TRBJ1-2
DNA: TGCGCCAGCAGCCGCACGACGGACAGGGGCGGCTACACCTTC
CDR3: CASSRTTDRGGYTF